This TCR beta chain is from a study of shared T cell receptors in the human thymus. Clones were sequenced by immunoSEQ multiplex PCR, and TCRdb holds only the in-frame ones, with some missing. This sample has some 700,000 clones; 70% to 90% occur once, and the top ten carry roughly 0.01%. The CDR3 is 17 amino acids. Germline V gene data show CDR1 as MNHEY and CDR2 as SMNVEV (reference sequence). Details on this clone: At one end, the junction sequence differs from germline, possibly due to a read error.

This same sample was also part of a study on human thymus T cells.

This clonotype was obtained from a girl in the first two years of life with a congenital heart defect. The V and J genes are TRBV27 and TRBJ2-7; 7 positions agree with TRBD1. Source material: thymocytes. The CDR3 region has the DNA TGTGCCAACCCCTTCCCTCCGACAGGGCCGGTCGCCTACGAGCAGTGCTTC. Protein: CANPFPPTGPVAYEQCF.